Listed below are T cell receptor beta chains from one sample, sequenced in a study of resident and recirculating memory T cells in vitiligo. The table came from immunoSEQ multiplex PCR; TCRdb's copy has only in-frame clones and leaves some out. The sample includes around 70,000 clones, approximately 91% of them seen just once. Sequenced input: blood. The source of these receptors is a male donor with vitiligo. The CDR3 runs from the conserved cysteine through the conserved F or W. The D gene is left open where the match is weak. Clone size is given for some rows only: seen once, a few or many times, or a class if the clone is expanded.

clone_size: NA; d_call: NA; v_call: TRBV4-3; j_call: TRBJ2-7; cdr3_nt: TGCGCCAGCAGCCTCAGGGCAGGGACATTTGCCGAGCAGTACTTC; cdr3_aa: CASSLRAGTFAEQYF
clone_size: NA; d_call: NA; v_call: TRBV7-7; j_call: TRBJ2-2; cdr3_nt: TGTGCCAGCAGCTTTTACAGGCGCACCGGGGAGCTGTTTTTT; cdr3_aa: CASSFYRRTGELFF
clone_size: NA; d_call: NA; v_call: TRBV9; j_call: TRBJ2-1; cdr3_nt: TGTGCCAGCAGCGTACAGGGAAGGAATGAGCAGTTCTTC; cdr3_aa: CASSVQGRNEQFF
clone_size: NA; d_call: TRBD1; v_call: TRBV27; j_call: TRBJ1-5; cdr3_nt: TGTGCCAGCAGTCTTGTGGGACAGGGAGGTCAGCCCCAGCATTTT; cdr3_aa: CASSLVGQGGQPQHF
clone_size: NA; d_call: NA; v_call: TRBV5-1; j_call: TRBJ1-6; cdr3_nt: TGCGCCAGCAGCGCTGGCGTTGGCAGGGATTCTCCTAATTCACCCCTCCACTTT; cdr3_aa: CASSAGVGRDSPNSPLHF
clone_size: once; d_call: NA; v_call: TRBV9; j_call: TRBJ2-1; cdr3_nt: TGTGCCAGCAGCGTAGCTGTGGCTCCCAGGGAGCAGTTCTTC; cdr3_aa: CASSVAVAPREQFF
clone_size: NA; d_call: NA; v_call: TRBV9; j_call: TRBJ1-6; cdr3_nt: TGTGCCAGCAGCGTACTCCCGGGGAATAATTCACCCCTCCACTTT; cdr3_aa: CASSVLPGNNSPLHF
clone_size: once; d_call: TRBD1; v_call: TRBV5-1; j_call: TRBJ1-2; cdr3_nt: TGCGCCAGCAGCCTGGGACAGGAGATTAACTATGGCTACACCTTC; cdr3_aa: CASSLGQEINYGYTF
clone_size: NA; d_call: NA; v_call: TRBV7-9; j_call: TRBJ2-3; cdr3_nt: TGTGCCAGCAGCTTACGGGGGTCTCTAACCACAGATACGCAGTATTTT; cdr3_aa: CASSLRGSLTTDTQYF
clone_size: once; d_call: TRBD2; v_call: TRBV7-9; j_call: TRBJ2-1; cdr3_nt: TGTGCCAGCAGCCCCTGGTCCGTAGCGGGGATGGACAATGAGCAGTTCTTC; cdr3_aa: CASSPWSVAGMDNEQFF
clone_size: NA; d_call: NA; v_call: TRBV7-9; j_call: TRBJ2-7; cdr3_nt: TGTGCCAGCAGCCTTTACAGTCTCACAGGGACACCTGGTAACGAGCAGTACTTC; cdr3_aa: CASSLYSLTGTPGNEQYF
clone_size: NA; d_call: TRBD1; v_call: TRBV7-3; j_call: TRBJ2-7; cdr3_nt: TGTGCCAGCAGCTCAAACAGGGGGTTGCACGAGCAGTACTTC; cdr3_aa: CASSSNRGLHEQYF
clone_size: NA; d_call: TRBD1; v_call: TRBV6-1; j_call: TRBJ1-5; cdr3_nt: TGTGCCAGCAGGCTTGGGGACAGGGGCCTTTCGGCCCAGCATTTT; cdr3_aa: CASRLGDRGLSAQHF
clone_size: NA; d_call: NA; v_call: TRBV28; j_call: TRBJ2-4; cdr3_nt: TGTGCCAGCAGCCCCTCCTGGGAGGCCAAAAACATTCAGTACTTC; cdr3_aa: CASSPSWEAKNIQYF
clone_size: once; d_call: NA; v_call: TRBV18; j_call: TRBJ2-1; cdr3_nt: TGTGCCAGCTCACCACAGAGCAGGTCTGCCTACAATGAGCAGTTCTTC; cdr3_aa: CASSPQSRSAYNEQFF
clone_size: NA; d_call: NA; v_call: TRBV28; j_call: TRBJ2-7; cdr3_nt: TGTGCCAGCACTTCGGACAGTCACGAGCAGTACTTC; cdr3_aa: CASTSDSHEQYF
clone_size: NA; d_call: NA; v_call: TRBV29-1; j_call: TRBJ1-2; cdr3_nt: TGCAGCGTTGAAACCCCACAGGGTGTTTTCGATGGCTACACCTTC; cdr3_aa: CSVETPQGVFDGYTF
clone_size: NA; d_call: TRBD1; v_call: TRBV9; j_call: TRBJ2-5; cdr3_nt: TGTGCCAGCAGCTCCCGACAGGGGCAGGGAGAGACCCAGTACTTC; cdr3_aa: CASSSRQGQGETQYF
clone_size: NA; d_call: TRBD1; v_call: TRBV9; j_call: TRBJ1-4; cdr3_nt: TGTGCCAGCAGCGCAGACAGGGGAGCTAATGAAAAACTGTTTTTT; cdr3_aa: CASSADRGANEKLFF
clone_size: NA; d_call: NA; v_call: TRBV5-4; j_call: TRBJ2-3; cdr3_nt: TGTGCCAGCAGAGAGGTGGTGGGGGCCACAGATACGCAGTATTTT; cdr3_aa: CASREVVGATDTQYF
clone_size: NA; d_call: TRBD2; v_call: TRBV4-3; j_call: TRBJ2-3; cdr3_nt: TGCGCCAGCAGCCAAGACCTCCAGCGGGGGGGGTCAGATACGCAGTATTTT; cdr3_aa: CASSQDLQRGGSDTQYF
clone_size: NA; d_call: TRBD2; v_call: TRBV19; j_call: TRBJ2-5; cdr3_nt: TGTGCCAGTATGAGTACTAGCGGGAGCCAAGAGACCCAGTACTTC; cdr3_aa: CASMSTSGSQETQYF
clone_size: NA; d_call: NA; v_call: TRBV4-2; j_call: TRBJ2-7; cdr3_nt: TGTGCCAGCAGCCAAGGGACATCCCCCTACGAGCAGTACTTC; cdr3_aa: CASSQGTSPYEQYF
clone_size: NA; d_call: NA; v_call: TRBV15; j_call: TRBJ1-1; cdr3_nt: TGTGCCACCAGCAGAACCGGGACTGAACAGTTCTTT; cdr3_aa: CATSRTGTEQFF
clone_size: NA; d_call: NA; v_call: TRBV14; j_call: TRBJ1-5; cdr3_nt: TGTGCCAGCAGCGGGTCAGGCTTCAATCAGCCCCAGCATTTT; cdr3_aa: CASSGSGFNQPQHF
clone_size: NA; d_call: NA; v_call: TRBV5-3; j_call: TRBJ2-5; cdr3_nt: TGTGCCAGAAGCACCCGGGGGGCCTCCCAAGAGACCCAGTACTTC; cdr3_aa: CARSTRGASQETQYF
clone_size: once; d_call: NA; v_call: TRBV4-1; j_call: TRBJ1-2; cdr3_nt: TGCGCCAGCAGCCAAGGACAGGAGTCCTTCTATGGCTACACCTTC; cdr3_aa: CASSQGQESFYGYTF
clone_size: NA; d_call: TRBD1; v_call: TRBV6-5; j_call: TRBJ2-7; cdr3_nt: TGTGCCAGCAGTCCTCCGGGACAGGGCTACGAGCAGTACTTC; cdr3_aa: CASSPPGQGYEQYF
clone_size: NA; d_call: NA; v_call: TRBV6-6; j_call: TRBJ2-3; cdr3_nt: TGTGCCAGCAGTCCCCGGGTCACGGGGACAGATACGCAGTATTTT; cdr3_aa: CASSPRVTGTDTQYF
clone_size: once; d_call: TRBD1; v_call: TRBV5-6; j_call: TRBJ1-2; cdr3_nt: TGTGCCAGCAGCTTGGACAGGGGGCTATCTTATGGCTACACCTTC; cdr3_aa: CASSLDRGLSYGYTF
clone_size: NA; d_call: NA; v_call: TRBV5-6; j_call: TRBJ2-2; cdr3_nt: TGTGCCAGCAGCCCTACCCCCGGGGAGCTGTTTTTT; cdr3_aa: CASSPTPGELFF
clone_size: NA; d_call: NA; v_call: TRBV5-5; j_call: TRBJ2-3; cdr3_nt: TGTGCCAGCAGCTTGACTCAGGGTCAAGGTGATACGCAGTATTTT; cdr3_aa: CASSLTQGQGDTQYF
clone_size: NA; d_call: TRBD1; v_call: TRBV5-8; j_call: TRBJ1-2; cdr3_nt: TGTGCCAGCAGCCCTGGGACAGGCCAGCATTATGGCTACACCTTC; cdr3_aa: CASSPGTGQHYGYTF
clone_size: NA; d_call: NA; v_call: TRBV11-3; j_call: TRBJ1-6; cdr3_nt: TGTGCCAGCAGCCGCGAGTATAGAGGGCACTCCTATAATTCACCCCTCCACTTT; cdr3_aa: CASSREYRGHSYNSPLHF
clone_size: NA; d_call: TRBD1; v_call: TRBV2; j_call: TRBJ1-5; cdr3_nt: TGTGCCAGCAAACCGACAGGGGGCGATCAGCCCCAGCATTTT; cdr3_aa: CASKPTGGDQPQHF
clone_size: NA; d_call: NA; v_call: TRBV2; j_call: TRBJ2-7; cdr3_nt: TGTGCCAGCAGCCCGGGTTATACCTACGAGCAGTACTTC; cdr3_aa: CASSPGYTYEQYF
clone_size: NA; d_call: NA; v_call: TRBV2; j_call: TRBJ2-2; cdr3_nt: TGTGCCAGCAGTTTGGGGACAATCACCGGGGAGCTGTTTTTT; cdr3_aa: CASSLGTITGELFF
clone_size: NA; d_call: TRBD1; v_call: TRBV10-3; j_call: TRBJ2-5; cdr3_nt: TGTGCCATCAGCCGAAACAGGGGGCGCGACCAAGAGACCCAGTACTTC; cdr3_aa: CAISRNRGRDQETQYF
clone_size: few; d_call: NA; v_call: TRBV19; j_call: TRBJ1-2; cdr3_nt: TGTGCCAGTAGTATAGACCGGGGGGCGAGATATGGCTACACCTTC; cdr3_aa: CASSIDRGARYGYTF
clone_size: NA; d_call: NA; v_call: TRBV27; j_call: TRBJ2-2; cdr3_nt: TGTGCCAGCAGAACAGGGAACACCGGGGAGCTGTTTTTT; cdr3_aa: CASRTGNTGELFF
clone_size: NA; d_call: TRBD2; v_call: TRBV5-1; j_call: TRBJ2-3; cdr3_nt: TGCGCCAGCAGCTTGGTGGGCGGGGGGGCTACAGATACGCAGTATTTT; cdr3_aa: CASSLVGGGATDTQYF
clone_size: NA; d_call: NA; v_call: TRBV5-4; j_call: TRBJ2-5; cdr3_nt: TGTGCCAGCAGCTTGGAAGGGGCGATTAGGGGTGGAGAGACCCAGTACTTC; cdr3_aa: CASSLEGAIRGGETQYF
clone_size: NA; d_call: NA; v_call: TRBV18; j_call: TRBJ1-5; cdr3_nt: TGTGCCAGCTCCCTACGGGAGTCCCTAGATAGCAATCAGCCCCAGCATTTT; cdr3_aa: CASSLRESLDSNQPQHF
clone_size: NA; d_call: TRBD2; v_call: TRBV6-5; j_call: TRBJ2-7; cdr3_nt: TGTGCCAGCAGTGAGACGGGGGGGGTCTACGAGCAGTACTTC; cdr3_aa: CASSETGGVYEQYF
clone_size: NA; d_call: TRBD1; v_call: TRBV27; j_call: TRBJ2-7; cdr3_nt: TGTGCCAGCAGTTTGAAGGGACAGGGGGCCTACGAGCAGTACTTC; cdr3_aa: CASSLKGQGAYEQYF
clone_size: NA; d_call: NA; v_call: TRBV2; j_call: TRBJ1-2; cdr3_nt: TGTGCCAGCAGACCCGGGGGAACTAACTATGGCTACACCTTC; cdr3_aa: CASRPGGTNYGYTF
clone_size: once; d_call: TRBD1; v_call: TRBV15; j_call: TRBJ2-7; cdr3_nt: TGTGCCACCAGCAGGTCACCGGGACAGGAAACCTACGAGCAGTACTTC; cdr3_aa: CATSRSPGQETYEQYF
clone_size: NA; d_call: TRBD1; v_call: TRBV29-1; j_call: TRBJ1-1; cdr3_nt: TGCAGCGACCCCTCGCGGGGACAGGAGACCTTAAACATGAACACTGAAGCTTTCTTT; cdr3_aa: CSDPSRGQETLNMNTEAFF
clone_size: NA; d_call: TRBD1; v_call: TRBV7-6; j_call: TRBJ1-3; cdr3_nt: TGTGCCAGCAGCTCAAGGGACGGGACAGGGTCTGGAAACACCATATATTTT; cdr3_aa: CASSSRDGTGSGNTIYF
clone_size: NA; d_call: TRBD1; v_call: TRBV6-5; j_call: TRBJ2-7; cdr3_nt: TGTGCCAGCAGTTACGTTGGGGGACAGGACTACGAGCAGTACTTC; cdr3_aa: CASSYVGGQDYEQYF
clone_size: once; d_call: TRBD1; v_call: TRBV6-5; j_call: TRBJ2-7; cdr3_nt: TGTGCCAGCAGTTACAAACAGGGGGCAGGAACCTACGAGCAGTACTTC; cdr3_aa: CASSYKQGAGTYEQYF
clone_size: once; d_call: TRBD1; v_call: TRBV5-4; j_call: TRBJ1-2; cdr3_nt: TGTGCCAGCAGCGGACAGGGAAATGGCTACACCTTC; cdr3_aa: CASSGQGNGYTF
clone_size: NA; d_call: TRBD2; v_call: TRBV7-2; j_call: TRBJ2-3; cdr3_nt: TGTGCCAGCACCCTCTCCGGACTAGCAACAGATACGCAGTATTTT; cdr3_aa: CASTLSGLATDTQYF
clone_size: medium-sized; d_call: NA; v_call: TRBV4-3; j_call: TRBJ2-5; cdr3_nt: TGCGCCAGCAGCCAAGATGCAGGCTCCCAAGAGACCCAGTACTTC; cdr3_aa: CASSQDAGSQETQYF
clone_size: NA; d_call: NA; v_call: TRBV7-9; j_call: TRBJ1-2; cdr3_nt: TGTGCCAGCAGTCAAGATTCTGGGCAGATCTATGGCTACACCTTC; cdr3_aa: CASSQDSGQIYGYTF
clone_size: NA; d_call: TRBD2; v_call: TRBV2; j_call: TRBJ2-1; cdr3_nt: TGTGCCAGCAGGAGACTAGCGGGGGGAGTTAATGAGCAGTTCTTC; cdr3_aa: CASRRLAGGVNEQFF
clone_size: NA; d_call: TRBD1; v_call: TRBV4-2; j_call: TRBJ1-4; cdr3_nt: TGTGCCAGCAGCCAACGACAGGGGGAGGATAGTGAAAAACTGTTTTTT; cdr3_aa: CASSQRQGEDSEKLFF
clone_size: NA; d_call: NA; v_call: TRBV5-6; j_call: TRBJ2-7; cdr3_nt: TGTGCCAGCAGCTTGGCGGGGGACGACGAGCAGTACTTC; cdr3_aa: CASSLAGDDEQYF